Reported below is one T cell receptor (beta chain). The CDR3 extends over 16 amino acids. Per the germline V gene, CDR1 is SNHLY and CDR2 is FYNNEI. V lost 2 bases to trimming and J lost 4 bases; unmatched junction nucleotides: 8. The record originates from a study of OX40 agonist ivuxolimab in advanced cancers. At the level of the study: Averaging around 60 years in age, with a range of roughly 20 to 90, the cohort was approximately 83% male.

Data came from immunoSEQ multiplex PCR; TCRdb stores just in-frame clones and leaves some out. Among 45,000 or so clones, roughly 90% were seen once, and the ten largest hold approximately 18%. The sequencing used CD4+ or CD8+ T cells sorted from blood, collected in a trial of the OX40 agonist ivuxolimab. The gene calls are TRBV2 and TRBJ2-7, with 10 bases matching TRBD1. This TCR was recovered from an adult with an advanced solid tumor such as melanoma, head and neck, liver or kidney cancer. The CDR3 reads CASSELSWDRGYEQYF. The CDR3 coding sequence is TGTGCCAGCAGTGAATTGAGTTGGGACAGGGGTTACGAGCAGTACTTC.